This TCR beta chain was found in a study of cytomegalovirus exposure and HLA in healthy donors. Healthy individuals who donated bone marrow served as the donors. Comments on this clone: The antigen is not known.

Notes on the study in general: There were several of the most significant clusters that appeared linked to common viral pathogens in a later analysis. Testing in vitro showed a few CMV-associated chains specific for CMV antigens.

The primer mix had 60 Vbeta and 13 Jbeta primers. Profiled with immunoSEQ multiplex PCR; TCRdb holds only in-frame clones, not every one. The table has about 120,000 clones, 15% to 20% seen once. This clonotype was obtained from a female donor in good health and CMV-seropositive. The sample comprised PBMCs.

This CDR3 reads CASSEFYGEWFF. Here the CDR3 DNA reads TGTGCCAGCAGTGAATTTTACGGGGAATGGTTCTTC. The chain links TRBV6-1 to TRBJ2-1; a possible D gene is TRBD2 (5 bases). Germline CDR1 is MNHNS and CDR2 is SASEGT. The CDR3 has 12 amino acids. The V gene lost 2 bases and the J gene lost 15 bases, with 14 bases spanning the gap.